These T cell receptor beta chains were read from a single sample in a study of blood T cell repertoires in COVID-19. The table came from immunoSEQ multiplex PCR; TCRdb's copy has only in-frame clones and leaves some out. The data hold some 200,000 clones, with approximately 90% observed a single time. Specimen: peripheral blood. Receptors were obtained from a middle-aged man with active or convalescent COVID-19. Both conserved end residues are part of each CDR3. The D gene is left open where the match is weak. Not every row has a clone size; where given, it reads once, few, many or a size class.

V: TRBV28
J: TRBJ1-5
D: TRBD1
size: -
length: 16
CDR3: CASTQRDRGGFQPQHF
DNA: TGTGCCAGCACCCAGAGGGACAGGGGAGGTTTTCAGCCCCAGCATTTT

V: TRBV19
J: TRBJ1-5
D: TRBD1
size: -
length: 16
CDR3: CASSTQTGVNNQPQHF
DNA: TGTGCCAGTAGTACCCAGACAGGGGTTAACAATCAGCCCCAGCATTTT

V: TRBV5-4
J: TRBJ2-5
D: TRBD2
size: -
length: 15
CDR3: CASSKPGLAFETQYF
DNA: TGTGCCAGCAGCAAACCGGGACTAGCATTCGAGACCCAGTACTTC

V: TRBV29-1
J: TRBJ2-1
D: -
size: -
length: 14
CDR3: CSVGGGEQFNEQFF
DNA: TGCAGCGTTGGCGGTGGAGAGCAGTTCAATGAGCAGTTCTTC

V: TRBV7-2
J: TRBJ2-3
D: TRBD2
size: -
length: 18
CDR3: CASSLSSGGAWVTDTQYF
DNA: TGTGCCAGCAGCTTATCTAGCGGGGGGGCCTGGGTAACAGATACGCAGTATTTT

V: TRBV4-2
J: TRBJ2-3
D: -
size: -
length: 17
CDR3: CASSQPRGDFSTDTQYF
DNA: TGTGCCAGCAGCCAGCCGCGGGGAGACTTCAGCACAGATACGCAGTATTTT

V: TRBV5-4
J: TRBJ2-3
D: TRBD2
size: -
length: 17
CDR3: CASSSPRGGAGTDTQYF
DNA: TGTGCCAGCAGCTCCCCTCGGGGGGGGGCTGGCACAGATACGCAGTATTTT

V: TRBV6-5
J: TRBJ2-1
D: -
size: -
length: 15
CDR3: CASTALVGSWNEQFF
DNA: TGTGCCAGCACCGCACTTGTCGGGAGTTGGAATGAGCAGTTCTTC

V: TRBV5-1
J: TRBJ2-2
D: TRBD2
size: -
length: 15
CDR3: CASSVSSGGNRELFF
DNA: TGCGCCAGCAGCGTGTCTAGCGGGGGGAACCGGGAGCTGTTTTTT

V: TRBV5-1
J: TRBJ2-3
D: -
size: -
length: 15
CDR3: CASSPAGTGADTQYF
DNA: TGCGCCAGCAGCCCCGCGGGAACAGGGGCGGATACGCAGTATTTT

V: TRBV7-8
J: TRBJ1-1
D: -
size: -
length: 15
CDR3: CASSLIQGLYTEAFF
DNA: TGTGCCAGCAGCCTAATTCAGGGGCTTTACACTGAAGCTTTCTTT

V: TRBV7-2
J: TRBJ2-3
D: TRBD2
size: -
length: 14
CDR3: CASRFSGVGNTQYF
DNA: TGTGCCAGCAGATTTAGCGGGGTCGGAAATACGCAGTATTTT

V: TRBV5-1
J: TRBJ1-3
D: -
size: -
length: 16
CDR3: CASSLGFGSSGNTIYF
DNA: TGCGCCAGCAGCTTGGGGTTTGGCAGCTCTGGAAACACCATATATTTT

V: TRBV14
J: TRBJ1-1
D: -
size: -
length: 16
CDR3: CASSHWDISMNTEAFF
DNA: TGTGCCAGCAGCCACTGGGACATTTCCATGAACACTGAAGCTTTCTTT

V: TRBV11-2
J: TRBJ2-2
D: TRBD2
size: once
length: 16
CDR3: CASSFPERGVTGELFF
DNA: TGTGCCAGCAGCTTTCCTGAGCGGGGGGTCACCGGGGAGCTGTTTTTT

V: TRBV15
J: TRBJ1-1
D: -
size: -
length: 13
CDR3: CATSRPGRDEAFF
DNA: TGTGCCACCAGCAGGCCAGGTCGGGATGAAGCTTTCTTT

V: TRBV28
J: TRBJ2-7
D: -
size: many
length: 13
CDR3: CASSLEGAYEQYF
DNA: TGTGCCAGCAGCCTGGAAGGAGCCTACGAGCAGTACTTC

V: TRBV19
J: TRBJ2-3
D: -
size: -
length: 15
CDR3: CASSISGVGTDTQYF
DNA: TGTGCCAGTAGTATATCCGGGGTCGGTACAGATACGCAGTATTTT

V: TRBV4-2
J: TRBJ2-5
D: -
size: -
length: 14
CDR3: CASSQDSGTETQYF
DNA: TGTGCCAGCAGCCAAGATAGTGGTACGGAGACCCAGTACTTC

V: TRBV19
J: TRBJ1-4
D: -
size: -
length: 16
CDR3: CASSTTTPATNEKLFF
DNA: TGTGCCAGTAGTACGACGACACCGGCAACTAATGAAAAACTGTTTTTT

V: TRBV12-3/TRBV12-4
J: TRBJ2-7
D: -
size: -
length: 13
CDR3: CASSLGRVYEQYF
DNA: TGTGCCAGCAGTTTGGGCAGGGTCTACGAGCAGTACTTC

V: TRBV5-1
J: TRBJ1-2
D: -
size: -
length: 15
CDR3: CASSPLTTGTYGYTF
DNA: TGCGCCAGCAGCCCGCTGACCACAGGGACCTATGGCTACACCTTC

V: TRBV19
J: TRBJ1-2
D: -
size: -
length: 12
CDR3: CASSPANYGYTF
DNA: TGTGCCAGCTCCCCAGCTAACTATGGCTACACCTTC

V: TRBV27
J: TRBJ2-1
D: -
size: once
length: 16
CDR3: CASSGSGGSSYNEQFF
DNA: TGTGCCAGCAGCGGTAGCGGAGGCAGCTCCTACAATGAGCAGTTCTTC

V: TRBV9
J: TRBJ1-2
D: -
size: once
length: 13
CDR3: CASTTGLGGGYTF
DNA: TGTGCCAGCACGACGGGTCTAGGTGGAGGCTACACCTTC

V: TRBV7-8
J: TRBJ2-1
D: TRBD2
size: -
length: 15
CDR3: CASSNQRDSYNEQFF
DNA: TGTGCCAGCAGCAACCAGCGGGACTCCTACAATGAGCAGTTCTTC

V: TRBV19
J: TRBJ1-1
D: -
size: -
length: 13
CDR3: CASSRGLGTEAFF
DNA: TGTGCCAGTAGTAGGGGCTTGGGGACTGAAGCTTTCTTT

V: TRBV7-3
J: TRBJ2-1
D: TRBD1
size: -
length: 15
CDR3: CASSAGQGFYNEQFF
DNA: TGCGCCAGCAGCGCAGGACAGGGGTTCTACAATGAGCAGTTCTTC

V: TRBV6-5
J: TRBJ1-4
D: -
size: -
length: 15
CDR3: CASSHPIREDEKLFF
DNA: TGTGCCAGCAGTCACCCCATCAGGGAGGACGAAAAACTGTTTTTT

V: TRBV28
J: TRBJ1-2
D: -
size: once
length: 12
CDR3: CASSLEKGSYTF
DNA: TGTGCCAGCAGTTTAGAAAAGGGGAGCTACACCTTC

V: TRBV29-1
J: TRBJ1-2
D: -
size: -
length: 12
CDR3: CIALGGNYGYTF
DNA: TGCATCGCCTTGGGGGGTAACTATGGCTACACCTTC

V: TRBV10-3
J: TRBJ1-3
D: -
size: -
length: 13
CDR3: CASYPTGGDTIYF
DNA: TGTGCCAGCTACCCGACGGGGGGGGACACCATATATTTT

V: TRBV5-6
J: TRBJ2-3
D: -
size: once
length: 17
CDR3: CASSLGVGRRGTDTQYF
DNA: TGTGCCAGCAGCTTGGGGGTGGGCAGACGAGGCACAGATACGCAGTATTTT

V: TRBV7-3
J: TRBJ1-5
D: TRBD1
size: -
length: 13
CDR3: CASSLQGDQPQHF
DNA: TGTGCCAGCAGCCTACAGGGGGACCAGCCCCAGCATTTT

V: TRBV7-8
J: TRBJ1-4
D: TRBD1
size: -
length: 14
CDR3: CASSLTGLGEKLFF
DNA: TGTGCCAGCAGCTTGACAGGGTTAGGGGAAAAACTGTTTTTT

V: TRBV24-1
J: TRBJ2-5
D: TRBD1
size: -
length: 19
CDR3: CATSETDRDRGPTRETQYF
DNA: TGTGCCACCAGTGAAACCGACCGGGACAGGGGACCGACTAGGGAGACCCAGTACTTC

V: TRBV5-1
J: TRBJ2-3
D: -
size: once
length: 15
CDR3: CASSTSSSGTDTQYF
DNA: TGCGCCAGCAGCACTTCTAGCTCTGGCACAGATACGCAGTATTTT

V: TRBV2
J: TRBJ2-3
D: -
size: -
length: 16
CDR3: CASKRQGMRGTDTQYF
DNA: TGTGCCAGCAAGCGGCAGGGGATGAGGGGCACAGATACGCAGTATTTT

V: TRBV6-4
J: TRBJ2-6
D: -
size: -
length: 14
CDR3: CATQERVGANVLTF
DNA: TGTGCCACCCAGGAGAGGGTTGGGGCCAACGTCCTGACTTTC

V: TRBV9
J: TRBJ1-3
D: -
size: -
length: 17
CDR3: CASSVGFGGAPGNTIYF
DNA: TGTGCCAGCAGCGTAGGGTTTGGGGGCGCGCCTGGAAACACCATATATTTT

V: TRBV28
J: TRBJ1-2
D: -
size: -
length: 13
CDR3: CASSSGGSYGYTF
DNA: TGTGCCAGCAGTTCGGGGGGGAGCTATGGCTACACCTTC

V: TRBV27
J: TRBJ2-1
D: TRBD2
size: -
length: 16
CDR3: CASSIKAGGPRNEQFF
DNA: TGTGCCAGCAGTATCAAAGCGGGAGGGCCACGCAATGAGCAGTTCTTC

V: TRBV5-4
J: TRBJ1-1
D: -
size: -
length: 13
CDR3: CASSFGGNTEAFF
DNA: TGTGCCAGCAGCTTTGGCGGTAACACTGAAGCTTTCTTT